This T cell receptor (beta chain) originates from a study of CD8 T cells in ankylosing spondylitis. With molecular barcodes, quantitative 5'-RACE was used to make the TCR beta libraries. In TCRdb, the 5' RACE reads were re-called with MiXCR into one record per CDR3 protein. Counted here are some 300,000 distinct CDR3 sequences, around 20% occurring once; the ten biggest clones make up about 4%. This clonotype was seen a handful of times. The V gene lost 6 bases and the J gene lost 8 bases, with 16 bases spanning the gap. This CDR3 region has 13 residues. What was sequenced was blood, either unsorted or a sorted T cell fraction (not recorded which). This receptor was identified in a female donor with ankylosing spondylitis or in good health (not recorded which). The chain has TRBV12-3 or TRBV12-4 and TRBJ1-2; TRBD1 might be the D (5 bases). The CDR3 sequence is CASRLGRGSGYTF. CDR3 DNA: TGTGCCAGCAGGCTAGGTCGGGGCTCCGGCTACACCTTC.